This T cell receptor (beta chain) was profiled in a study of blood T cell repertoires in COVID-19. Looking at the study overall: From the United States, Italy and Spain came samples of acute and convalescent COVID-19. T cells, B-cell-depleted T cells, or PBMCs provided the cDNA or gDNA that served as material.

Authors' methods: The assay estimated nucleated cells by amplifying reference gene primers. The table came from immunoSEQ multiplex PCR; TCRdb's copy has only in-frame clones and leaves some out. V, J and clone size are taken as reported in that table, and D and trimming were inferred from the DNA itself. This sample has under 250,000 clones; nearly 85% occur once, and the top ten carry more than 5.5%. This CDR3 comprises 14 residues. Per the germline V gene, CDR1 is SGHDN and CDR2 is FVKESK. V dropped 4 bases and J dropped 2 bases, with 12 bases sitting between them. Sequenced sample: peripheral blood. The TCR originated in a human donor in a cohort sampled during active COVID-19. The V and J genes are TRBV14 and TRBJ2-7; weak D call: TRBD1 (6 bases). The CDR3 here is CASSRGQNPYEQYF. The CDR3 nucleotides are TGTGCCAGCAGCCGAGGACAGAACCCCTACGAGCAGTACTTC.